This TCR beta chain is drawn from a study of cytomegalovirus exposure and HLA in healthy donors. PCR employed 60 Vbeta and 13 Jbeta primers. Profiling relied on immunoSEQ multiplex PCR, and the TCRdb table lists in-frame clones only, not all of them. The sample consists of about 130,000 clones, 8% to 9.5% of them appearing once. Study-wide results and caveats: Confirmation in vitro established that three CMV-associated chains were specific for CMV antigens.

Germline V gene lookup returns CDR1 LNHDA and CDR2 SQIVND (reference sequence). The CDR3 totals 14 residues. The ends lost 6 bases at V and 3 bases at J; junction bases unmatched: 7. Concerning this clone itself: Its antigen remains unknown.

The chain uses TRBV19 and TRBJ1-2, with 7 bases fitting TRBD1. The sequencing sample was made of PBMCs. The receptor was isolated from a man aged 35 to 55 in good health and CMV-seronegative. CDR3 nucleotide sequence: TGTGCCAGTAGCCTGACAGGGAGGCACTATGGCTACACCTTC. Protein product: CASSLTGRHYGYTF.